This T cell receptor (beta chain) was documented in a study of T cell repertoires in cytomegalovirus infection. Study-wide points: Ex vivo, HLA-C-restricted CMV-specific TCR beta clonotypes prevailed over the rest of the response.

CDR1 MNHEY and CDR2 SVGEGT come from the germline V gene. V was pared by 2 bases and J by 5 bases, with 13 bases between. There are 15 residues in the CDR3. This clonotype was seen only a few times. Its target is not known. TCRdb redid the calling of the reads with MiXCR, one entry per CDR3 protein. This sample carries under 350,000 distinct CDR3 sequences, about a tenth of them seen once, and the ten largest clones take approximately 2.3%. The sequencing input was PBMCs. The receptor's source is a human donor in good health (CMV status not recorded). Some clones in this sample may be carry-over from other donors' samples. V and J are TRBV6-2 or TRBV6-3 and TRBJ2-1; D may match TRBD1 or TRBD2 (7 bases each). The CDR3 DNA follows: TGTGCCAGCAGTTACGGCAGGGGGGGCAACAATGAGCAGTTCTTC. It is translated as CASSYGRGGNNEQFF.